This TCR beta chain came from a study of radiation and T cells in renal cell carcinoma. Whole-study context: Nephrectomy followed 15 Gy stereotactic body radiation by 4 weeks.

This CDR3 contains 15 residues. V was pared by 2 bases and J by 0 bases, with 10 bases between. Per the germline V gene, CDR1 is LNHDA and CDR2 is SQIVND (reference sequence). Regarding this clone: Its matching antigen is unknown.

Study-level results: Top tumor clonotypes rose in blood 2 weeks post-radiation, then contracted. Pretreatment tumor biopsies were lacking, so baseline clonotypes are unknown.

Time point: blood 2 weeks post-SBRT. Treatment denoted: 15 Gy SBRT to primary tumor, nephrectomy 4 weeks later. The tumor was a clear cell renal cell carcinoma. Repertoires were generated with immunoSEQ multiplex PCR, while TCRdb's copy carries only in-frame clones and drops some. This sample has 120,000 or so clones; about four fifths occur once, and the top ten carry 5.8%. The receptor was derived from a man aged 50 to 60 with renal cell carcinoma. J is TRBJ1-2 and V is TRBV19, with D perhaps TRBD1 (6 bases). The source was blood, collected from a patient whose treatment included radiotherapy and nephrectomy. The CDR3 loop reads CASSIPQGTNYGYTF. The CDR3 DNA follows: TGTGCCAGTAGTATACCACAGGGTACTAACTATGGCTACACCTTC.